Here is one T cell receptor beta chain with its context. Its antigen remains unknown. The data belong to a study of cytomegalovirus exposure and HLA in healthy donors. Study observations and caveats: Three of the chains that were CMV-associated were confirmed in vitro to be specific for CMV antigens. Rarity marked most TCR sequences, yet some public TCRs occurred in many donors.

Assay: immunoSEQ multiplex PCR; the TCRdb copy retains only in-frame clones and omits some. The data contain 95,000 to 150,000 clones, about 93% of them singletons. This CDR3 spans 12 amino acids. CDR1 PRHDT and CDR2 FYEKMQ come from the germline V gene (reference sequence). Trimming stripped 5 bases from V and 14 bases from J, with 18 bases between. The sample was PBMCs. This TCR came from a woman aged 18-29 years in good health and CMV-seronegative. The V call is TRBV13, the J call TRBJ1-1; unclear D gene. CDR3 bases: TGTGCCAGCAGCCCCCCCGCGCGGGGTCCCTTCTTT. This translates into CASSPPARGPFF.